This T cell receptor beta chain appears in the sequencing data of a study of vaccination and CD4 T cells after COVID-19. About the study: Timing of post-vaccine sample collection was a median 72 days after dose two, with a range of 14 to 241.

Cultured CD4+ T-cell DNA underwent Oncomine TCR Beta short-read sequencing. The authors extracted genomic DNA from cultured CD4+ T cells. TCRdb passed the PCR reads through MiXCR, listing each CDR3 protein once. Found here are about 18,000 distinct CDR3 sequences, around two thirds of them singletons; the top ten hold less than 7%. About this clonotype itself: The antigen is undetermined.

Treatment reported: roughly 10-day PBMC culture with coronavirus spike peptide pools or control peptides (ViraFEST assay). After culture for under twelve days, isolation of CD4+ T cells was performed by negative selection. The CDR3 contains 15 residues. Sequencing input: CD4+ T cells from blood, cultured in vitro. The TCR was taken from a human donor who had recovered from COVID-19. V usage is TRBV21-1 and J usage is TRBJ1-1; the table calls TRBD1, which could not be checked here. TRBV21-1 is tagged as a pseudogene. CDR3 loop: CASSKGLMGSREAFF. The CDR3 DNA follows: TGTGCCAGCAGCAAAGGGTTGATGGGGTCCCGAGAAGCTTTCTTT.